This T cell receptor (beta chain) derives from a study of breast tumors, draining lymph nodes, adjacent tissues. On this clonotype itself: Its antigen is as yet unknown.

Whole-study findings and limits: Tumor TCR diversity was below lymph nodes but above nontumor tissue. Data fit most tumor T cells coming from lymph node, expanding in tumor. Tumor and nontumor repertoires were significantly more similar in luminal-like than in basal-like breast cancer.

Samples came from axillary lymph nodes draining the breast cancer. TCRdb called the multiplex PCR reads again in MiXCR, with one record for every CDR3 protein. This table has under 250,000 distinct CDR3 sequences, approximately 30% appearing once. Trimming took 4 bases from V and 3 from J, leaving 13 bases between them. CDR1 is SNHLY, CDR2 FYNNEI, per germline. The CDR3 is 15 amino acids. Sequences were obtained from axillary lymph node tissue. The rearrangement uses TRBV2 and TRBJ1-5; D ambiguous. This clonotype was obtained from a female donor with breast cancer. Some clones in this sample may be carry-over from other donors' samples. The DNA for the CDR3 is TGTGCCAGCAGTGCTCAGATGGGATACAATCAGCCCCAGCATTTT. Protein: CASSAQMGYNQPQHF.